This TCR beta chain was obtained from a study of shared clonotypes between healthy human individuals. Of note for this clone: Antigen unknown.

Over several immunoSEQ plates, each subset's genomic DNA was distributed in even portions. Sequenced by immunoSEQ multiplex PCR; TCRdb stores in-frame clones only, minus some. The sample gives roughly 1 million clones, around 82% of which show up once; approximately 0.5% is in the top ten. Findings and limits, study-wide: Tissue TCR repertoires likely differ from these blood-only repertoires. Sequencing depth was expected to affect clonotype sharing among donors.

CDR1 is SGHTS, CDR2 YDEGEE, per germline. Between the trimmed V and J ends, which lost 0 bases and 3 bases, there was a span of 16 bases. The CDR3 contains 17 residues. The rearrangement joins TRBV5-8 to TRBJ2-4, with unresolved D. The sample comprised memory CD4+ T cells from PBMCs. Subset described: CD45RA-negative fraction. The clonotype was recovered from a man aged 18-30 years in good health. Some clones in this sample may be carry-over from other donors' samples. CDR3 protein: CASSLALLLVGKNIQYF. The DNA for the CDR3 is TGTGCCAGCAGCTTGGCCCTACTGCTGGTGGGCAAAAACATTCAGTACTTC.